The entry below gives a single TCR beta chain sequence along with its context. This clonotype was found a few times. Its target antigen remains unknown. Base quality data are lacking; no much larger clone is found one base away. This entry is derived from a study of blood T cells in healthy people across ages (dated by TCRdb to about 2015). General notes on the study: In model experiments, template switching captured about one uniquely barcoded TCR beta cDNA molecule for every two T cells. Four age groups were formed from the donors: young (average about 17 years), middle-aged (just under 40), aged (more than 55) and long-lived (about 75). To avoid experimental bias, donors of different ages were spread randomly across the sequencing lanes. Using the same blood draw, the study looked at two additional independent replicas of 1 million unique cDNA reads for two donors, one aged 18 to 30 and the other aged 80 or older. Age-related changes in TCR beta repertoire diversity were measured in the study by deep sequencing normalized with unique cDNA molecular identifiers.

Systemically healthy Caucasian individuals from Russia, roughly 40 in total and aged about 6 to 95 years, were included as donors. About 10 milliliters of peripheral blood were drawn from each donor into EDTA-treated Vacutainer tubes. Ficoll-Paque density-gradient centrifugation was used to isolate PBMCs, with at least 6.5 million obtained per sample. Total RNA, at least 5 micrograms per sample, was extracted from PBMCs with Trizol reagent. For every donor, an aliquot of PBMCs went through flow cytometry to measure the percentages of naive CD45RAhigh/CD27high T cells. To prepare the library, 5' RACE was applied. Sequencing instrument: Illumina HiSeq 2500. A second PCR of about 7 to 12 cycles was run with a J-beta primer mix and a sample-barcoded 5' primer. A unique molecular identifier was introduced onto each TCR beta cDNA molecule by a template-switch 5' adaptor carrying 12 random nucleotides. Each sample yielded at least 2.5 million CDR3-containing paired-end reads. All of the RNA was converted into first-strand cDNA using the Mint cDNA synthesis kit, with a TRBC-specific oligonucleotide serving as the primer. After uracil-DNA glycosylase treatment, a first 18-cycle PCR used universal primers M1SS and BC2_uni_R on all cDNA. The authors' pipeline ran thus. Each sample was normalized by randomly selecting 1 million high-quality reads, each carrying a distinct molecular identifier. Reads sharing molecular identifiers were discarded rather than binned into consensus sequences. CDR3 identification, clonotype clustering and error correction used MiTCR with a Q25 quality threshold and the strictest error-elimination algorithm. Lower-bound total TCR beta diversity was estimated with a nonparametric unseen species model using Euler transformation. TCRdb reanalyzed the raw reads on its own, using fastp at Q25 for trimming and MiXCR for clone calling, and kept in-frame beta chains. All rows with the same CDR3 protein become a single entry with the most common DNA and genes. These V and J calls rely on TCRdb rather than the paper's analysis. The table for this sample lists more than 1 million distinct CDR3 sequences; 45% of them were counted only once. The leading ten clones occupy approximately 19% of the sample.

Points the paper makes about the study in general: Estimates of total diversity based on one million sequenced T cells were regarded as lower bounds and as underestimates. Conclusive comparison of naive and antigen-experienced compartments was prevented by the profiling of bulk unsorted PBMCs. The CMV infection status of donors was not known, potentially confounding age-related changes in expanded clonotypes. Compared with the aged group, the long-lived group had more naive CD4+ T cells, fewer expanded clones and increased TCR diversity, suggesting age selection. A strong correlation was found between observed TCR beta diversity and the percentage of naive T cells measured by flow cytometry. Observed TCR beta diversity per million T cells fell roughly linearly with age, and a significant reduction was already apparent by age about 38.

Counted from cysteine to phenylalanine, this CDR3 has 11 amino acids. Just the 33-base CDR3 DNA is kept, in frame starting at base 1. After removal of 5 bases from V and 13 bases from J, the junction retains 4 bases not matched to a gene. Per the germline V gene (reference sequence), SEHNR is the CDR1 and FQNEAQ is the CDR2. Source material: blood. The chain links TRBV7-9 with TRBJ2-4; TRBD2 agrees with 8 junctional bases. This receptor was obtained from a woman aged 55-69 years in good health. The sequence in DNA is TGTGCCAGCAGCCCGGGGGGGTTGCAGTACTTC. The translation is CASSPGGLQYF.